Presented here are 11 T cell receptor beta chains from one specimen sequenced in a study of blood T cell repertoires in COVID-19. The data were produced by immunoSEQ multiplex PCR, yet TCRdb's version contains in-frame clones alone and is incomplete. The sample lists 300,000 to 400,000 clones, 80% to 90% seen once, with 1% in the top ten. Source material: peripheral blood. These receptors were taken from a man aged 45-65 years with active or convalescent COVID-19.

A word on this clone: One end of the junction is discordant with germline, which a read error may explain. The chain joins TRBV4-2 to TRBJ1-2; 9 bases match TRBD1. CDR1 is LGHNA, CDR2 YNFKEQ, per germline. This CDR3 contains 14 residues. The CDR3 protein is CASSQVTGGAEERF. CDR3 bases: TGTGCCAGCAGCCAAGTCACAGGGGGCGCGGAAGAGAGGTTC.

This clone was seen a handful of times. The rearrangement uses TRBV5-1 and TRBJ2-2, with D possibly TRBD1 on 5 matching bases. In germline, CDR1 is SGHRS, CDR2 YFSETQ. This CDR3 contains 15 residues. Trimming shortened V by 0 bases and J by 5 bases, and 11 bases separated the two germline ends. The CDR3 spells CASSLDGRDTGELFF. In DNA, the CDR3 is TGCGCCAGCAGCTTGGACGGCAGGGATACCGGGGAGCTGTTTTTT.

The V call is TRBV27, the J call TRBJ2-1, with D maybe TRBD1 (5 bases). This CDR3 is 15 amino acids long. The germline V gene encodes CDR1 MNHEY and CDR2 SMNVEV (reference sequence). Trimming removed 3 bases at V and 0 bases at J, with 9 bases between. Here the CDR3 reads CASSLTAFSYNEQFF. CDR3 sequence (DNA): TGTGCCAGCAGTTTGACAGCTTTCTCCTACAATGAGCAGTTCTTC.

CDR3 in DNA: TGTGCCAGCAGCTTGGCGGCTAGCGGGGGGGCGGCCTACAATGAGCAGTTCTTC. Its translation: CASSLAASGGAAYNEQFF. This chain links TRBV5-4 with TRBJ2-1; 12 bases agree with TRBD2. Germline lookup yields CDR1 SGHNT and CDR2 YYREEE (reference sequence). This CDR3 is 18 amino acids long. V lost 0 bases and J lost 2; bases outside the gene matches: 6.

J is TRBJ1-4 and V is TRBV6-6; 8 nucleotides agree with TRBD1. With V trimmed by 5 bases and J by 7 bases, 12 bases remained unmatched. The germline V gene encodes CDR1 MNHNY and CDR2 SVGAGI (reference sequence). The CDR3 is 16 amino acids. CDR3: CASSKPSGGGLEKLFF. The DNA for the CDR3 is TGTGCCAGCAGTAAACCTTCAGGGGGCGGGCTTGAAAAACTGTTTTTT.

The chain is built from TRBV6-6 and TRBJ1-1; D possibly corresponds to TRBD1 (6 bases). V was cut by 5 bases and J by 4 bases, with 14 bases left in between. CDR1 and CDR2 from the germline V gene are MNHNY and SVGAGI (reference sequence). The CDR3 has 14 amino acids. CDR3 protein: CASSLPTGATEAFF. DNA of the CDR3: TGTGCCAGCAGTCTCCCGACAGGTGCCACTGAAGCTTTCTTT.

CDR3 region: CATGDRVFTGELFF. The CDR3 DNA follows: TGTGCCACGGGGGACAGGGTTTTCACCGGGGAGCTGTTTTTT. The chain has TRBV19 and TRBJ2-2; 9 bases fit TRBD1. This CDR3 contains 14 residues. Per germline, CDR1 LNHDA and CDR2 SQIVND (reference sequence). The junction had 7 bases not matched to a gene; V was cut back by 10 bases and J by 4 bases. The entire variable domain, with the rest obtained from reference TRBV19 and TRBJ2-2, is as follows: DGGITQSPKYLFRKEGQNVTLSCEQNLNHDAMYWYRQDPGQGLRLIYYSQIVNDFQKGDIAEGYSVSREKKESFPLTVTSAQKNPTAFYLCATGDRVFTGELFFGEGSRLTVL.

This clone was seen a handful of times. The V call is TRBV7-9, the J call TRBJ2-7, with TRBD1 matching over 7 bases. Trimming removed 1 base from V and 2 bases from J; junction bases left unmatched: 5. Germline V gene sequence: CDR1 SEHNR, CDR2 FQNEAQ (reference sequence). This CDR3 has 15 amino acids. CDR3: CASSLVGDRAYEQYF. CDR3 DNA sequence: TGTGCCAGCAGCTTAGTAGGCGACAGGGCCTACGAGCAGTACTTC.

The chain is built from TRBV6-5 and TRBJ1-5; D unclear. Trimming cost V 4 bases and J 0 bases, with 4 bases left between them. Germline lookup yields CDR1 MNHEY and CDR2 SVGAGI. This CDR3 is 13 amino acids long. The CDR3 spells CASSFNSNQPQHF. The CDR3 nucleotides read TGTGCCAGCAGTTTCAATAGCAATCAGCCCCAGCATTTT.

The chain joins TRBV6-2 or TRBV6-3 to TRBJ2-7; 9 bases agree with TRBD2. CDR3 size: 13 residues. Germline CDR1 and CDR2: MNHEY and SVGEGT. Germline trimming cut 6 bases from V and 3 bases from J; bases unmatched to any gene: 3. CDR3 nucleotide sequence: TGTGCCAGCAGCATAGCGGGGGACTACGAGCAGTACTTC. Protein: CASSIAGDYEQYF.

The V gene is TRBV6-6, the J gene TRBJ1-1; 7 bases match TRBD1. Unmatched junction bases numbered 7, after V lost 5 bases and J lost 1 base. From germline, CDR1 is MNHNY and CDR2 SVGAGI (reference sequence). CDR3 length: 15 residues. CDR3 amino acids: CASSLTGAGNTEAFF. The DNA of the CDR3 is TGTGCCAGCAGTCTAACAGGGGCTGGGAACACTGAAGCTTTCTTT.